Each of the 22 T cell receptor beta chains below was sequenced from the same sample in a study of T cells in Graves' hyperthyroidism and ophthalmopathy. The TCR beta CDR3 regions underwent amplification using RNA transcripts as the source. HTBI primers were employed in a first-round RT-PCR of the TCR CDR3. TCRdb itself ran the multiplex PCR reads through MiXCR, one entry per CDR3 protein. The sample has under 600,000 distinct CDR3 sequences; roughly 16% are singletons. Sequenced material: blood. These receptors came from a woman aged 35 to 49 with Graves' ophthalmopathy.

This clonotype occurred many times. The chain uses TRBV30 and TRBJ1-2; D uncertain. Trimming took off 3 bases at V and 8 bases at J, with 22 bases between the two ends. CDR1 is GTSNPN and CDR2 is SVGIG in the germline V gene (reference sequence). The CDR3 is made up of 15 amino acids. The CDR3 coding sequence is TGTGCCTGGAGCCCAAACCTTGGATTAACTTCGGGCTACACCTTC. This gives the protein CAWSPNLGLTSGYTF.

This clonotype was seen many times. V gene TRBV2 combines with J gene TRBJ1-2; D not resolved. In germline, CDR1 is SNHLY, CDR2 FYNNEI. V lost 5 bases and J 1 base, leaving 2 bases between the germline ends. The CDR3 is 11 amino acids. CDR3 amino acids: CASSFNYGYTF. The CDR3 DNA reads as TGTGCCAGCAGTTTTAACTATGGCTACACCTTC.

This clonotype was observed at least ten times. CDR3 residues: CASSLKGAHYEQYF. The DNA for the CDR3 is TGTGCCAGCAGTTTAAAGGGGGCCCATTACGAGCAGTACTTC. The gene calls are TRBV27 and TRBJ2-7; 7 nucleotides agree with TRBD1. V lost 2 bases to trimming and J lost 4 bases; unmatched junction nucleotides: 5. Germline CDR1 MNHEY, CDR2 SMNVEV (reference sequence). The CDR3 extends over 14 amino acids.

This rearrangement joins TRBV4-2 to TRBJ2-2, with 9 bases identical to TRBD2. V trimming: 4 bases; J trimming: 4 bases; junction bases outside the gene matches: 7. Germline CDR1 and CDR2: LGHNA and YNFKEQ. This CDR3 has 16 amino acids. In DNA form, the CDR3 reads TGTGCCAGCAGCCCCAGAGCGGGAGGCGGCACCGGGGAGCTGTTTTTT. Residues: CASSPRAGGGTGELFF.

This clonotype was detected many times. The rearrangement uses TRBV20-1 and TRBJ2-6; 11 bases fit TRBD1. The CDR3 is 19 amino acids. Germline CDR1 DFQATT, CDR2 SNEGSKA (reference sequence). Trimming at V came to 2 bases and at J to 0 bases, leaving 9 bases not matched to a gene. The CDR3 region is CSARPPQGTGGSGANVLTF. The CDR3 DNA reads TGCAGTGCTAGACCCCCCCAGGGGACAGGGGGCTCTGGGGCCAACGTCCTGACTTTC.

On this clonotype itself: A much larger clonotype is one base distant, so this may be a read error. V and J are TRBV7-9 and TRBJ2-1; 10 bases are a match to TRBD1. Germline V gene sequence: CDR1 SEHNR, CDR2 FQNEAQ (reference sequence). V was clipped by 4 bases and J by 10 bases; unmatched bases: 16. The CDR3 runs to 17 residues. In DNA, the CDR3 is TGTGCCAGCAGCTCACATCCACCGGGACAGGGGAATTGGGAGCAGTTCTTC. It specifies CASSSHPPGQGNWEQFF.

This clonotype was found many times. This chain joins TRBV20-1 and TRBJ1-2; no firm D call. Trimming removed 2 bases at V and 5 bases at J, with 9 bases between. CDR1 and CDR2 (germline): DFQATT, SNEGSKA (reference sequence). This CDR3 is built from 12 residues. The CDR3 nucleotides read TGCAGTGCTAGATACAGACCGTATGGCTACACCTTC. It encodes CSARYRPYGYTF.

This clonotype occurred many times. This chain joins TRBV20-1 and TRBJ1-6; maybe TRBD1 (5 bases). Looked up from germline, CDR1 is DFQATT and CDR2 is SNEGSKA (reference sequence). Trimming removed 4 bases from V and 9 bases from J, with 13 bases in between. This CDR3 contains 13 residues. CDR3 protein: CSAMSDGGSPLHF. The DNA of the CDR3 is TGCAGTGCTATGTCCGATGGGGGTTCACCCCTCCACTTT.

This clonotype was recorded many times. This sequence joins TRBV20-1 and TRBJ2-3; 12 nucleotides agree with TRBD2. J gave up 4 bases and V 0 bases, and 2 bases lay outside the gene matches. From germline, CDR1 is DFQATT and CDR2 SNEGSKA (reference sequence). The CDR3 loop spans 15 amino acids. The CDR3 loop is CSARDGTSGPDTQYF. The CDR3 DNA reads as TGCAGTGCTAGAGATGGGACTAGCGGGCCAGATACGCAGTATTTT.

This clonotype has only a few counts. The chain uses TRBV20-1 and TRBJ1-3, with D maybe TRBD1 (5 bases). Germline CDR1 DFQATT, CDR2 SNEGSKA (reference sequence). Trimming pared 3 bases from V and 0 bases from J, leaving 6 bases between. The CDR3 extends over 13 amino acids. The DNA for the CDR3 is TGCAGTGCTAGTGGGACCTCTGGAAACACCATATATTTT. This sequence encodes CSASGTSGNTIYF.

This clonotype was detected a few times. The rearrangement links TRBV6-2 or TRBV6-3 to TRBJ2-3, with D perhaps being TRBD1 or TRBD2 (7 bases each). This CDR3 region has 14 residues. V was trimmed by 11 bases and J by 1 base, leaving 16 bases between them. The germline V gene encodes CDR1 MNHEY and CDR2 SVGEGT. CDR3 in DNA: TGTGCCGGCCATCCAGGGGGGGGCACAGATACGCAGTATTTT. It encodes CAGHPGGGTDTQYF.

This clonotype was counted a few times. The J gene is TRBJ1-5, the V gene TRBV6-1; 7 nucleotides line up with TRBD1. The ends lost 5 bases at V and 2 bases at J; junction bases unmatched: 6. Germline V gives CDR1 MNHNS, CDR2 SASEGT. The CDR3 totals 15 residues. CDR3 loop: CASSQLGTGNQPQHF. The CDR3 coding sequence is TGTGCCAGCAGTCAGCTAGGGACAGGCAATCAGCCCCAGCATTTT.

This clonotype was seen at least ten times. The CDR3 protein is CASSLSRARGELFF. The CDR3 nucleotides are TGTGCCAGCAGCTTATCGCGGGCCCGCGGGGAGCTGTTTTTT. The chain uses TRBV11-3 and TRBJ2-2, with a possible D match to TRBD2 (5 bases). Germline V lookup: CDR1 SGHNT, CDR2 YENEEA. The CDR3 length is 14 residues. V shed 2 bases and J shed 7 bases, with 11 bases lying between them. The entire variable domain, with the rest obtained from reference TRBV11-3 and TRBJ2-2, is as follows: EAGVVQSPRYKIIEKKQPVAFWCNPISGHNTLYWYLQNLGQGPELLIRYENEEAVDDSQLPKDRFSAERLKGVDSTLKIQPAELGDSAVYLCASSLSRARGELFFGEGSRLTVL.

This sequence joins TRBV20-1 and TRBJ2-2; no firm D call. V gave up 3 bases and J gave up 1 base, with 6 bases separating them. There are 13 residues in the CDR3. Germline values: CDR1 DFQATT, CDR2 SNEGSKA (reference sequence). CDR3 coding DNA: TGCAGTGCTAGTGGAAAGAACACCGGGGAGCTGTTTTTT. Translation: CSASGKNTGELFF.

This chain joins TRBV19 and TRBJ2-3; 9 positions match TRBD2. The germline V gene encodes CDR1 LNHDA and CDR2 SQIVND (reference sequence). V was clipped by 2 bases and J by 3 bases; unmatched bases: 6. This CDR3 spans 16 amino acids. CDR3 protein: CASSIRGSGSTDTQYF. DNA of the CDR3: TGTGCCAGTAGTATAAGGGGTAGCGGGAGTACAGATACGCAGTATTTT. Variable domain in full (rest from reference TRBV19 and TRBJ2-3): DGGITQSPKYLFRKEGQNVTLSCEQNLNHDAMYWYRQDPGQGLRLIYYSQIVNDFQKGDIAEGYSVSREKKESFPLTVTSAQKNPTAFYLCASSIRGSGSTDTQYFGPGTRLTVL.

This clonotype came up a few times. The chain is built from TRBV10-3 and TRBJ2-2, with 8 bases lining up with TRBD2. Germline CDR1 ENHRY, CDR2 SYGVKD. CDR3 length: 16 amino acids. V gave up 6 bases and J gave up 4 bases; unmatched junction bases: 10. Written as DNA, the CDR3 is TGTGCCATCAGACTATCCGGGACTAGGGGCACCGGGGAGCTGTTTTTT. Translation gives CAIRLSGTRGTGELFF.

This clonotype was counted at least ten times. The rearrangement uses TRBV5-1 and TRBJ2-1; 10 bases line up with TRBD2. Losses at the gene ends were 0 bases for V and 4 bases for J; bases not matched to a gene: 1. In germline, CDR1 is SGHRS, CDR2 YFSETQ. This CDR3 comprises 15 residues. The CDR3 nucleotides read TGCGCCAGCAGCTTGGGTAGCGGGAGGTACAATGAGCAGTTCTTC. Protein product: CASSLGSGRYNEQFF.

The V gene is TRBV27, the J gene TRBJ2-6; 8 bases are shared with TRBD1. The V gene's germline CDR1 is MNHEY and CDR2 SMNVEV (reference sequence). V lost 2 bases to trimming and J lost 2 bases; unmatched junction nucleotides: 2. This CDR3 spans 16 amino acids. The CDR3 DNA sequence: TGTGCCAGCAGTTTACAGGGGGCGACTGGGGCCAACGTCCTGACTTTC. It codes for CASSLQGATGANVLTF.

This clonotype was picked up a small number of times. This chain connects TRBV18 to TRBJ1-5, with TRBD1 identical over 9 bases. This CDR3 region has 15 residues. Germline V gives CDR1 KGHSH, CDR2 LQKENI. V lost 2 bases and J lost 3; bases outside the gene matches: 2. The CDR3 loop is CASSPDRGVNQPQHF. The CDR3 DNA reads TGTGCCAGCTCACCAGACAGGGGGGTCAATCAGCCCCAGCATTTT.

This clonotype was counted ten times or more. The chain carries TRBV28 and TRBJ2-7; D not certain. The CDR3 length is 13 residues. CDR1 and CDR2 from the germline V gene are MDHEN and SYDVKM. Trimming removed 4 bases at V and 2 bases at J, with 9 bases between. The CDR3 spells CASSSVGPYEQYF. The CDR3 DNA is TGTGCCAGCAGTTCAGTGGGCCCCTACGAGCAGTACTTC.

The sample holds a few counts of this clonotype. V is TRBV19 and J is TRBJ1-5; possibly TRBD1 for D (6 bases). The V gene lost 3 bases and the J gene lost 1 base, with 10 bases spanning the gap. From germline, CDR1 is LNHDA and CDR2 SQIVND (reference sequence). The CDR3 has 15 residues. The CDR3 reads CASSIFRGSNQPQHF. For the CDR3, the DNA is TGTGCCAGTAGTATCTTCAGGGGAAGCAATCAGCCCCAGCATTTT. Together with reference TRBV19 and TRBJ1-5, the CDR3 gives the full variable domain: DGGITQSPKYLFRKEGQNVTLSCEQNLNHDAMYWYRQDPGQGLRLIYYSQIVNDFQKGDIAEGYSVSREKKESFPLTVTSAQKNPTAFYLCASSIFRGSNQPQHFGDGTRLSIL.

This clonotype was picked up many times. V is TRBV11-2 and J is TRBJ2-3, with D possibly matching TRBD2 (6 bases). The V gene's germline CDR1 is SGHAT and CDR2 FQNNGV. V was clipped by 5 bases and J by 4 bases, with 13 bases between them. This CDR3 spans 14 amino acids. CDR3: CASSPPGSPDTQYF. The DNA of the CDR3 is TGTGCCAGCAGCCCCCCCGGGAGCCCAGATACGCAGTATTTT.